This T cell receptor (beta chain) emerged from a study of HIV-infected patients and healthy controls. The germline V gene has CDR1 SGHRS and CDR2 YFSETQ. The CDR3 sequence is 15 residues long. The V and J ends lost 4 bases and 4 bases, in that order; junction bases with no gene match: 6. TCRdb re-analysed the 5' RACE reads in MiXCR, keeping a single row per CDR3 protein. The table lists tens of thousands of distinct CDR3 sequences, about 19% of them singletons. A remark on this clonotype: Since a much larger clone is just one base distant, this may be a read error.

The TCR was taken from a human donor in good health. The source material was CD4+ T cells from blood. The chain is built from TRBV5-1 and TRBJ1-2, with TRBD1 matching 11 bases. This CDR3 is CASSLRTGGSYGYTF. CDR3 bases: TGCGCCAGCAGCCTGAGGACAGGGGGCAGCTATGGCTACACCTTC.